This T cell receptor (beta chain) stems from a study of T cells in Graves' hyperthyroidism and ophthalmopathy. The overall study: Peripheral blood was taken when the disease was first diagnosed, before any treatment began.

Hyperthyroidism was newly diagnosed in patients aged 18 to 65 (duration under 2 months). The PBMCs studied were ones that came from 10 ml fresh peripheral blood. There are 12 residues in the CDR3. Germline CDR1 and CDR2: MDHEN and SYDVKM. Between the trimmed V and J ends, which lost 6 bases and 5 bases, there was a span of 11 bases. TCR beta CDR3 regions were amplified from RNA transcripts. The HTBI primer set drove a first-round RT-PCR of the TCR CDR3. MiXCR was run by TCRdb on the multiplex PCR reads, yielding one entry per CDR3 protein. The sample gives hundreds of thousands of distinct CDR3 sequences, about 16% of which show up once; less than 4.5% is in the top ten.

This sequence joins TRBV28 and TRBJ2-7; D perhaps matches TRBD2 (5 bases). This sequence originates from a woman in her 30s with Graves' hyperthyroidism. The sequenced sample was blood. In DNA, the CDR3 is TGTGCCAGCAGACTACTAGGAGACGAGCAGTACTTC. The encoded protein is CASRLLGDEQYF.